Listed below are T cell receptor beta chains from one sample, sequenced in a study of human T cells and chemical hapten exposure. Via MiXCR, TCRdb re-called the RACE reads, giving one row per CDR3 protein. The data hold about 60,000 distinct CDR3 sequences, with roughly a tenth observed a single time. This sample comprised whole blood, obtained in connection with sensitization to the hapten diphenylcyclopropenone (DPC). Source of these receptors: a woman aged 40 to 50 with alopecia areata. Some clones in this sample may be carry-over from other donors' samples. The CDR3 runs from the conserved cysteine through the conserved F or W. The order of the fields is clone size, J gene, D gene, V gene, CDR3 protein, CDR3 DNA. A D gene is named only where the DNA matches it firmly. Clone sizes are given selectively: once, few, many, or a class where the clone is expanded.

- | TRBJ1-1 | - | TRBV20-1 | CRGAGSTEAFF | TGCCGCGGGGCGGGGAGCACTGAAGCTTTCTTT
many | TRBJ1-4 | TRBD1 | TRBV27 | CASSRTGTGERKLFF | TGTGCCAGCAGTAGAACCGGGACAGGGGAACGAAAACTGTTTTTT
few | TRBJ2-1 | TRBD2 | TRBV11-2 | CASSLALSGGAPTLAEQFF | TGTGCCAGCAGCTTAGCCTTGAGCGGGGGGGCCCCTACCTTGGCTGAGCAGTTCTTC
many | TRBJ2-7 | TRBD1 | TRBV28 | CASSPPPGQGAGQYF | TGTGCCAGCAGTCCTCCTCCGGGACAGGGGGCTGGGCAGTACTTC
- | TRBJ2-1 | - | TRBV7-9 | CASSLVDEGNEQFF | TGTGCCAGCAGCTTAGTTGATGAGGGCAATGAGCAGTTCTTC
few | TRBJ2-3 | - | TRBV9 | CASSVDGGSTDTQYF | TGTGCCAGCAGCGTAGATGGCGGAAGCACAGATACGCAGTATTTT
many | TRBJ2-5 | TRBD1 | TRBV5-1 | CASSLFMGQGLGETQYF | TGCGCCAGCAGCTTGTTCATGGGACAGGGCCTCGGGGAGACCCAGTACTTC
many | TRBJ1-2 | - | TRBV5-1 | CASSLDFGSANYGYTF | TGCGCCAGCAGCTTGGATTTTGGGTCGGCTAACTATGGCTACACCTTC
- | TRBJ2-1 | TRBD1 | TRBV7-9 | CASSSGQGRRENEQFF | TGTGCCAGCAGCTCGGGACAGGGGAGGCGGGAGAATGAGCAGTTCTTC
medium-sized | TRBJ2-3 | - | TRBV3-1 | CASSQGAADTQYF | TGTGCCAGCAGCCAAGGGGCGGCAGATACGCAGTATTTT
many | TRBJ2-3 | - | TRBV20-1 | CSARRGAATDTQYF | TGCAGTGCTAGACGGGGGGCGGCCACAGATACGCAGTATTTT
- | TRBJ1-3 | - | TRBV20-1 | CSARDSERVENTIYF | TGCAGTGCTAGAGATTCAGAACGGGTGGAGAACACCATATATTTT
many | TRBJ2-3 | TRBD2 | TRBV7-8 | CASSLGVTSGASTDTQYF | TGTGCCAGCAGCTTAGGCGTCACTAGCGGGGCGAGCACAGATACGCAGTATTTT
many | TRBJ2-7 | TRBD1 | TRBV5-5 | CASSFLTGAEQYF | TGTGCCAGCAGCTTCCTGACAGGGGCCGAGCAGTACTTC
few | TRBJ1-2 | - | TRBV18 | CASSPRKDNGYTF | TGTGCCAGCTCGCCGCGCAAGGACAATGGCTACACCTTC
many | TRBJ2-7 | - | TRBV18 | CASSPHRGHQYEQYF | TGTGCCAGCTCACCCCATCGAGGACACCAGTACGAGCAGTACTTC
many | TRBJ2-7 | TRBD1 | TRBV5-4 | CASTRGTGWYEQYF | TGTGCCAGCACTCGGGGGACAGGGTGGTACGAGCAGTACTTC
many | TRBJ1-2 | - | TRBV30 | CAWSNRAGGYTF | TGTGCCTGGAGTAACAGGGCGGGAGGCTACACCTTC
many | TRBJ2-5 | - | TRBV19 | CASSPRDSFQETQYF | TGTGCCAGTAGCCCGCGGGACTCATTTCAAGAGACCCAGTACTTC
many | TRBJ2-1 | TRBD2 | TRBV27 | CASRPLSGGASNEQFF | TGTGCCAGCAGACCACTGAGCGGGGGGGCCTCCAATGAGCAGTTCTTC
many | TRBJ1-5 | - | TRBV19 | CASSVRDSNQPQHF | TGTGCCAGTAGTGTCCGGGACAGCAATCAGCCCCAGCATTTT
many | TRBJ1-5 | - | TRBV5-6 | CASSWSAGLSNQPQHF | TGTGCCAGCAGCTGGAGTGCCGGGCTAAGCAATCAGCCCCAGCATTTT
few | TRBJ1-2 | - | TRBV13 | CASSTGTLPLYGYTF | TGTGCCAGCAGCACAGGGACTCTCCCCCTCTATGGCTACACCTTC
few | TRBJ2-7 | - | TRBV23-1 | CASTPNPPADLSYEQYF | TGCGCCAGCACCCCTAACCCCCCGGCAGACCTCTCCTACGAGCAGTACTTC
- | TRBJ2-3 | - | TRBV7-8 | CASSLHEPSSTDTQYF | TGTGCCAGCAGCTTACACGAACCCTCCAGCACAGATACGCAGTATTTT